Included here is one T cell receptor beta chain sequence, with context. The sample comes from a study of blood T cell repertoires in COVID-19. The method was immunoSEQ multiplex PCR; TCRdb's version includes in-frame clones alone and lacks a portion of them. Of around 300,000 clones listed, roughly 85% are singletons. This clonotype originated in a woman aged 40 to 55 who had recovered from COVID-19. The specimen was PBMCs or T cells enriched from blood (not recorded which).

The CDR3: CASSARTDQPQHF. CDR3 DNA sequence: TGTGCCAGCAGCGCCCGGACAGATCAGCCCCAGCATTTT. The chain employs TRBV7-9 and TRBJ1-5; tentative D call: TRBD1 (6 bases). The germline V gene has CDR1 SEHNR and CDR2 FQNEAQ (reference sequence). V lost 5 bases, J lost 5 bases, and 10 bases lay in between. The CDR3 is 13 residues long.